A selection of T cell receptor beta chains follows, all from one sample in a study of blood T cell repertoires in COVID-19. Some clones are missing from TCRdb's copy, which holds only in-frame ones; the method was immunoSEQ multiplex PCR. This sample has around 130,000 clones; approximately 77% occur once, and the top ten carry 7.9%. Material for sequencing was peripheral blood. These receptor sequences come from a human donor in a cohort sampled during active COVID-19. CDR3s include the opening cysteine and the closing phenylalanine or tryptophan. Fields, in order: J gene, V gene, clone size, D gene, CDR3 protein, CDR3 DNA. The D gene is left open where the match is weak. Rows may omit the clone size; those that give it use once, few, many or a size class.

j_call: TRBJ1-2
v_call: TRBV28
clone_size: -
d_call: -
cdr3_aa: CASSLYTIIRQPSEGYTF
cdr3_nt: TGTGCCAGCAGTTTATATACGATCATCAGGCAGCCATCAGAGGGCTACACCTTC

j_call: TRBJ2-1
v_call: TRBV19
clone_size: few
d_call: TRBD2
cdr3_aa: CASGQGGGTNEQFF
cdr3_nt: TGTGCCAGTGGGCAGGGCGGGGGGACCAATGAGCAGTTCTTC

j_call: TRBJ1-1
v_call: TRBV2
clone_size: -
d_call: TRBD1
cdr3_aa: CASRGGQGNTEAFF
cdr3_nt: TGTGCCAGCAGAGGGGGACAGGGAAACACTGAAGCTTTCTTT

j_call: TRBJ1-2
v_call: TRBV19
clone_size: -
d_call: -
cdr3_aa: CASSMVSPPRHTNYGYTF
cdr3_nt: TGTGCCAGTAGTATGGTCTCCCCGCCCAGGCATACTAACTATGGCTACACCTTC

j_call: TRBJ2-7
v_call: TRBV6-5
clone_size: -
d_call: TRBD2
cdr3_aa: CASSYLAGGPSYEQYF
cdr3_nt: TGTGCCAGCAGTTACTTAGCGGGAGGGCCCTCCTACGAGCAGTACTTC

j_call: TRBJ2-6
v_call: TRBV2
clone_size: -
d_call: TRBD1
cdr3_aa: CATGTDQLSGANVLTF
cdr3_nt: TGTGCCACCGGGACAGATCAACTCTCTGGGGCCAACGTCCTGACTTTC

j_call: TRBJ2-7
v_call: TRBV28
clone_size: -
d_call: TRBD1
cdr3_aa: CASSGQGASLTYEQYF
cdr3_nt: TGTGCCAGCAGCGGGCAGGGGGCGAGTCTAACCTACGAGCAGTACTTC

j_call: TRBJ1-4
v_call: TRBV6-5
clone_size: few
d_call: -
cdr3_aa: CASSPRSEKLFF
cdr3_nt: TGTGCCAGCAGTCCTAGGAGTGAAAAACTGTTTTTT

j_call: TRBJ2-7
v_call: TRBV24-1
clone_size: few
d_call: -
cdr3_aa: CATSPGYGEHEQYF
cdr3_nt: TGTGCCACCAGTCCGGGATATGGGGAGCACGAGCAGTACTTC

j_call: TRBJ2-1
v_call: TRBV28
clone_size: -
d_call: TRBD1
cdr3_aa: CASRSTGVGPYNEQFF
cdr3_nt: TGTGCCAGCAGATCAACAGGGGTTGGGCCTTACAATGAGCAGTTCTTC

j_call: TRBJ2-7
v_call: TRBV19
clone_size: -
d_call: TRBD1
cdr3_aa: CASKDREGYEQYF
cdr3_nt: TGTGCCAGTAAAGACAGGGAAGGCTACGAGCAGTACTTC

j_call: TRBJ2-1
v_call: TRBV13
clone_size: -
d_call: TRBD2
cdr3_aa: CASSPEVRGGRYEQFF
cdr3_nt: TGTGCCAGCAGCCCTGAGGTGCGGGGGGGCCGATATGAGCAGTTCTTC

j_call: TRBJ2-7
v_call: TRBV10-3
clone_size: -
d_call: TRBD1
cdr3_aa: CATDRGDYEQYF
cdr3_nt: TGTGCCACCGACAGGGGGGATTACGAGCAGTACTTC

j_call: TRBJ2-7
v_call: TRBV6-5
clone_size: few
d_call: TRBD1
cdr3_aa: CASRSGQGASYEQYF
cdr3_nt: TGTGCCAGCAGATCTGGACAGGGGGCTTCCTACGAGCAGTACTTC

j_call: TRBJ1-1
v_call: TRBV23-1
clone_size: -
d_call: TRBD1
cdr3_aa: CASSQSRTGGTEAFF
cdr3_nt: TGCGCCAGCAGTCAATCGAGGACAGGGGGCACTGAAGCTTTCTTT

j_call: TRBJ1-2
v_call: TRBV14
clone_size: -
d_call: -
cdr3_aa: CASSQSGRRGPNYGYTF
cdr3_nt: TGTGCCAGCAGCCAAAGTGGTCGGCGGGGCCCTAACTATGGCTACACCTTC

j_call: TRBJ1-2
v_call: TRBV30
clone_size: -
d_call: TRBD1
cdr3_aa: CAWIGDRGLVGYTF
cdr3_nt: TGTGCCTGGATCGGGGACAGGGGGCTGGTTGGCTACACCTTC

j_call: TRBJ2-3
v_call: TRBV4-2
clone_size: once
d_call: TRBD2
cdr3_aa: CASSQAAGSTDTQYF
cdr3_nt: TGTGCCAGCAGCCAAGCAGCGGGGAGCACAGATACGCAGTATTTT

j_call: TRBJ2-1
v_call: TRBV4-2
clone_size: few
d_call: -
cdr3_aa: CASSPGQTEQFF
cdr3_nt: TGTGCCAGCAGCCCGGGACAAACTGAGCAGTTCTTC

j_call: TRBJ1-3
v_call: TRBV5-1
clone_size: -
d_call: TRBD1
cdr3_aa: CASSFGQGGNTIYF
cdr3_nt: TGCGCCAGCAGCTTTGGACAGGGAGGAAACACCATATATTTT

j_call: TRBJ2-5
v_call: TRBV19
clone_size: -
d_call: -
cdr3_aa: CASKAQGETQYF
cdr3_nt: TGTGCCAGTAAAGCCCAGGGGGAGACCCAGTACTTC

j_call: TRBJ2-7
v_call: TRBV27
clone_size: once
d_call: -
cdr3_aa: CASSISESYEQYF
cdr3_nt: TGTGCCAGCAGTATCAGCGAATCCTACGAGCAGTACTTC

j_call: TRBJ1-1
v_call: TRBV5-6
clone_size: -
d_call: -
cdr3_aa: CASRPGERNTEAFF
cdr3_nt: TGTGCCAGCCGGCCAGGGGAAAGAAATACTGAAGCTTTCTTT

j_call: TRBJ1-1
v_call: TRBV5-6
clone_size: -
d_call: TRBD1
cdr3_aa: CASSTGQGETEAFF
cdr3_nt: TGTGCCAGCAGCACGGGACAGGGGGAGACTGAAGCTTTCTTT

j_call: TRBJ2-6
v_call: TRBV6-6
clone_size: -
d_call: -
cdr3_aa: CASSYVRLGANVLTF
cdr3_nt: TGTGCCAGCAGTTACGTCAGGTTGGGGGCCAACGTCCTGACTTTC

j_call: TRBJ1-3
v_call: TRBV18
clone_size: few
d_call: TRBD1
cdr3_aa: CASSPPLDRGNSGNTIYF
cdr3_nt: TGTGCCAGCTCACCACCGTTGGACAGGGGGAACTCTGGAAACACCATATATTTT

j_call: TRBJ2-7
v_call: TRBV7-9
clone_size: -
d_call: TRBD2
cdr3_aa: CASSFGTSGRYEQYF
cdr3_nt: TGTGCCAGCAGCTTCGGGACTAGCGGGAGGTACGAGCAGTACTTC

j_call: TRBJ2-7
v_call: TRBV7-2
clone_size: -
d_call: -
cdr3_aa: CASSLPQGLAYEQYF
cdr3_nt: TGTGCCAGCAGCTTACCCCAGGGGTTGGCCTACGAGCAGTACTTC

j_call: TRBJ1-2
v_call: TRBV10-3
clone_size: -
d_call: TRBD1
cdr3_aa: CAISGDSSYYGYTF
cdr3_nt: TGTGCCATCAGTGGGGACAGTTCCTACTATGGCTACACCTTC

j_call: TRBJ2-1
v_call: TRBV28
clone_size: -
d_call: TRBD2
cdr3_aa: CASRPTTSGVYNEQFF
cdr3_nt: TGTGCCAGCAGACCCACAACTAGCGGAGTATACAATGAGCAGTTCTTC

j_call: TRBJ1-5
v_call: TRBV19
clone_size: -
d_call: TRBD1
cdr3_aa: CASSEGQFNQPQHF
cdr3_nt: TGTGCCAGTAGTGAGGGACAGTTCAATCAGCCCCAGCATTTT

j_call: TRBJ2-7
v_call: TRBV6-2/TRBV6-3
clone_size: -
d_call: TRBD2
cdr3_aa: CASSFSGGSSYEQYF
cdr3_nt: TGTGCCAGCAGCTTCAGCGGGGGGAGCTCCTACGAGCAGTACTTC

j_call: TRBJ1-1
v_call: TRBV6-2/TRBV6-3
clone_size: -
d_call: -
cdr3_aa: CASSTRGEGEAFF
cdr3_nt: TGTGCCAGCAGTACGAGGGGGGAGGGTGAAGCTTTCTTT

j_call: TRBJ2-7
v_call: TRBV28
clone_size: few
d_call: TRBD2
cdr3_aa: CASSLWLAGEGEQYF
cdr3_nt: TGTGCCAGCAGTTTATGGCTAGCGGGAGAGGGGGAGCAGTACTTC

j_call: TRBJ2-7
v_call: TRBV5-6
clone_size: -
d_call: -
cdr3_aa: CASSLVGASEQYF
cdr3_nt: TGTGCCAGCAGCTTGGTAGGGGCAAGCGAGCAGTACTTC

j_call: TRBJ1-1
v_call: TRBV18
clone_size: once
d_call: -
cdr3_aa: CASSLAENTEAFF
cdr3_nt: TGTGCCAGCTCACTAGCGGAGAACACTGAAGCTTTCTTT

j_call: TRBJ2-1
v_call: TRBV5-1
clone_size: once
d_call: TRBD2
cdr3_aa: CASSFSGLAGGYEQFF
cdr3_nt: TGCGCCAGCAGCTTTTCCGGACTAGCGGGAGGATATGAGCAGTTCTTC

j_call: TRBJ1-3
v_call: TRBV27
clone_size: -
d_call: -
cdr3_aa: CASSLRGSGNTIYF
cdr3_nt: TGTGCCAGCAGTTTACGGGGATCTGGAAACACCATATATTTT

j_call: TRBJ2-1
v_call: TRBV5-4
clone_size: few
d_call: -
cdr3_aa: CASSLTVGSYNEQFF
cdr3_nt: TGTGCCAGCAGCTTGACAGTGGGCTCCTACAATGAGCAGTTCTTC

j_call: TRBJ2-7
v_call: TRBV7-8
clone_size: -
d_call: -
cdr3_aa: CASSPGYEQYF
cdr3_nt: TGTGCCAGCAGCCCGGGCTACGAGCAGTACTTC

j_call: TRBJ1-5
v_call: TRBV6-1
clone_size: -
d_call: -
cdr3_aa: CASSEGTAWPQHF
cdr3_nt: TGTGCCAGCAGTGAAGGGACAGCTTGGCCCCAGCATTTT

j_call: TRBJ2-1
v_call: TRBV3-1/TRBV3-2
clone_size: -
d_call: -
cdr3_aa: CASSQDRLGGGEQFF
cdr3_nt: TGTGCCAGCAGCCAAGATCGATTGGGGGGAGGTGAGCAGTTCTTC

j_call: TRBJ2-7
v_call: TRBV9
clone_size: -
d_call: TRBD2
cdr3_aa: CASSRLAEPYEQYF
cdr3_nt: TGTGCTAGTTCGCGACTAGCGGAACCCTACGAGCAGTACTTC

j_call: TRBJ2-2
v_call: TRBV5-6
clone_size: -
d_call: -
cdr3_aa: CASSPGGGELFF
cdr3_nt: TGTGCCAGCAGCCCCGGTGGCGGGGAGCTGTTTTTT

j_call: TRBJ1-1
v_call: TRBV5-1
clone_size: -
d_call: -
cdr3_aa: CASSLEQAQNTEAFF
cdr3_nt: TGCGCCAGCAGCTTGGAACAGGCCCAGAACACTGAAGCTTTCTTT

j_call: TRBJ2-7
v_call: TRBV19
clone_size: -
d_call: -
cdr3_aa: CASARGGNYEEHEQYF
cdr3_nt: TGTGCCAGTGCTCGAGGCGGGAACTACGAGGAACACGAGCAGTACTTC

j_call: TRBJ1-1
v_call: TRBV18
clone_size: few
d_call: TRBD1
cdr3_aa: CASSPLSPGGHGEAFF
cdr3_nt: TGTGCCAGCTCACCACTGTCCCCAGGGGGGCACGGTGAAGCTTTCTTT

j_call: TRBJ2-7
v_call: TRBV11-3
clone_size: -
d_call: -
cdr3_aa: CASSLESSGPLYEQYF
cdr3_nt: TGTGCCAGCAGCTTAGAATCCAGCGGGCCCCTCTACGAGCAGTACTTC

j_call: TRBJ2-7
v_call: TRBV7-9
clone_size: once
d_call: TRBD2
cdr3_aa: CASSPSGGASYEQYF
cdr3_nt: TGTGCCAGCAGCCCCAGCGGGGGGGCCTCCTACGAGCAGTACTTC

j_call: TRBJ2-7
v_call: TRBV28
clone_size: once
d_call: -
cdr3_aa: CASSLSLARGVYEQYF
cdr3_nt: TGTGCCAGCAGTTTATCCCTAGCGAGAGGGGTGTACGAGCAGTACTTC

j_call: TRBJ1-1
v_call: TRBV5-1
clone_size: -
d_call: -
cdr3_aa: CASSLVRLTEAFF
cdr3_nt: TGCGCCAGCAGCTTGGTGAGGCTCACTGAAGCTTTCTTT

j_call: TRBJ2-7
v_call: TRBV5-1
clone_size: -
d_call: -
cdr3_aa: CASSSPEAGTYEQYF
cdr3_nt: TGCGCCAGCAGCTCCCCGGAAGCGGGCACCTACGAGCAGTACTTC

j_call: TRBJ2-7
v_call: TRBV7-5
clone_size: -
d_call: -
cdr3_aa: CVRSLGASAAYEQYF
cdr3_nt: TGTGTCAGAAGCTTAGGCGCTAGCGCAGCCTACGAGCAGTACTTC

j_call: TRBJ2-7
v_call: TRBV7-2
clone_size: once
d_call: TRBD2
cdr3_aa: CASSPLAGVRYEQYF
cdr3_nt: TGTGCCAGCAGTCCACTAGCGGGAGTCCGCTACGAGCAGTACTTC